Below are 6 T cell receptor beta chains sequenced from a single sample in a study of T cells in Graves' hyperthyroidism and ophthalmopathy. TCR beta CDR3 regions were amplified from RNA. First-round RT-PCR of the TCR CDR3 relied on the HTBI primer set. Via MiXCR, TCRdb re-called the multiplex PCR reads, giving one row per CDR3 protein. Of hundreds of thousands of distinct CDR3 sequences listed, less than 25% were seen once; the top ten hold around a third. Sequencing was performed on blood. The receptor set was obtained from a young man with Graves' ophthalmopathy.

This sequence joins TRBV20-1 and TRBJ1-2, with unresolved D. The CDR3 is made up of 15 amino acids. V was pared by 0 bases and J by 1 base, with 12 bases between. CDR1 DFQATT and CDR2 SNEGSKA come from the germline V gene (reference sequence). Here the CDR3 DNA reads TGCAGTGCTAGAGATCACCACAGAGTTAACTATGGCTACACCTTC. Encoded protein: CSARDHHRVNYGYTF.

This clonotype has a handful of counts. The chain has TRBV7-2 and TRBJ2-7, with unresolved D. Germline CDR1 reads SGHTA; CDR2 reads FQGNSA. This CDR3 spans 12 amino acids. V was pared by 5 bases and J by 3 bases, with 8 bases between. CDR3 sequence: CASSRMDYEQYF. The DNA for the CDR3 is TGTGCCAGCAGCAGAATGGACTACGAGCAGTACTTC.

The V gene is TRBV10-3, the J gene TRBJ1-2; D ambiguous. The CDR3 is 14 residues long. Trimming shortened V by 1 base and J by 1 base, and 7 bases separated the two germline ends. In germline, CDR1 is ENHRY, CDR2 SYGVKD. The DNA for the CDR3 is TGTGCCATCAGTGAGTGGCAGAGTAACTATGGCTACACCTTC. Its protein product is CAISEWQSNYGYTF.

In this sample, this clonotype turned up many times. This rearrangement joins TRBV5-1 to TRBJ2-1; 9 bases are a match to TRBD2. V lost 9 bases and J lost 6; bases outside the gene matches: 13. Per germline, CDR1 SGHRS and CDR2 YFSETQ. This CDR3 is 15 amino acids long. DNA for the CDR3: TGCGCCACCCTGACTGGCGGGAGGGCCATCAATGAGCAGTTCTTC. This encodes CATLTGGRAINEQFF.

In DNA form, the CDR3 reads TGTGCCAGTAGAAAAGTCGGCGGGCGGGGTTTCACAGATACGCAGTATTTT. It specifies CASRKVGGRGFTDTQYF. The chain carries TRBV19 and TRBJ2-3, with a weak D call TRBD2 (6 bases). Between the trimmed V and J ends, which lost 6 bases and 2 bases, there was a span of 21 bases. The CDR3 covers 17 residues. The germline V gene encodes CDR1 LNHDA and CDR2 SQIVND (reference sequence).

The chain recombines TRBV27 with TRBJ2-3; D is perhaps TRBD2 (6 bases). Trimming took off 6 bases at V and 4 bases at J, with 14 bases between the two ends. Germline V gives CDR1 MNHEY, CDR2 SMNVEV (reference sequence). The CDR3 has 14 residues. CDR3 region: CASSVAASADTQYF. For the CDR3, the DNA is TGTGCCAGCAGCGTAGCGGCTAGCGCAGATACGCAGTATTTT.